The clone carrying this T cell receptor beta chain was recorded at least ten times. RNA transcripts yielded amplified TCR beta CDR3 regions. The TCR CDR3 was amplified in a first-round RT-PCR using the HTBI primer set. TCRdb analysed the multiplex PCR reads with MiXCR anew, one entry per CDR3 protein. Seen here are some 300,000 distinct CDR3 sequences, approximately 18% observed once, and the top ten hold about two fifths. This record comes from a study of T cells in Graves' hyperthyroidism and ophthalmopathy. Trimming removed 3 bases from V and 4 bases from J; junction bases left unmatched: 3. The CDR3 consists of 15 residues. CDR1 MNHNS and CDR2 SASEGT come from the germline V gene.

This chain uses TRBV6-1 with TRBJ2-7, with 13 positions matching TRBD2. This TCR was sampled from a man aged 45-60 years with Graves' ophthalmopathy. The sample was blood. CDR3 loop: CASSEGTSGVYEQYF. The CDR3 DNA sequence: TGTGCCAGCAGTGAGGGGACTAGCGGGGTTTACGAGCAGTACTTC.